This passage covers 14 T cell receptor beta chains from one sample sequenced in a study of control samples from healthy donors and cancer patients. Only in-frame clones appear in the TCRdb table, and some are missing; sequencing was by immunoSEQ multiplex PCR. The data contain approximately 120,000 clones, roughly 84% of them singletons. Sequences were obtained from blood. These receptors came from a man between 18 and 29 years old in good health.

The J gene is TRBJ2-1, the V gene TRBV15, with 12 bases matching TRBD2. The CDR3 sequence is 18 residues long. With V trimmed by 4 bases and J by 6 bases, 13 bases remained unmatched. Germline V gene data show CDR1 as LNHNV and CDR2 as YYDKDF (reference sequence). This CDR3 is CATSTRLAGATKANEQFF. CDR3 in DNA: TGTGCCACCAGCACTAGACTAGCGGGAGCCACCAAAGCCAATGAGCAGTTCTTC.

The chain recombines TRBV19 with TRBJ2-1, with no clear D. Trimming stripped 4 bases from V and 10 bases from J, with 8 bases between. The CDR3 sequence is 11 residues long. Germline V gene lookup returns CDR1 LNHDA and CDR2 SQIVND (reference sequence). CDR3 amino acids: CASSKGGEQFF. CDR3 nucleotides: TGTGCCAGTAGTAAAGGTGGCGAGCAGTTCTTC.

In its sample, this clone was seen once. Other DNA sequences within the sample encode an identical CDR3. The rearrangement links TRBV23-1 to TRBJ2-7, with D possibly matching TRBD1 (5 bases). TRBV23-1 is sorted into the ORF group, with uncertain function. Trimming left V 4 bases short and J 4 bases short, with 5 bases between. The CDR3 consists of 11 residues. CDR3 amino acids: CASSRTYEQYF. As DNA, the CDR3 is TGCGCCAGCAGTCGGACATACGAGCAGTACTTC.

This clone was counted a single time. The CDR3 loop is CATSRVDGLLAFF. In DNA form, the CDR3 reads TGTGCCACCAGCAGAGTGGACGGCCTCTTAGCTTTCTTT. V is TRBV15 and J is TRBJ1-1, with no clear D. Trimming removed 1 base at V and 10 bases at J, with 13 bases between. The germline V gene encodes CDR1 LNHNV and CDR2 YYDKDF (reference sequence). This CDR3 is 13 amino acids long.

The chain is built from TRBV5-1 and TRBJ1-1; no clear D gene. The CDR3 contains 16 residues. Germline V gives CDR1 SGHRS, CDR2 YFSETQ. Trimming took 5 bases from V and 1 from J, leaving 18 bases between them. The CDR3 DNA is TGCGCCAGCAGATATTCAATTAGGACTGAGAACACTGAAGCTTTCTTT. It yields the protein CASRYSIRTENTEAFF. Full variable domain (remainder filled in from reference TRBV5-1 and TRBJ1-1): KAGVTQTPRYLIKTRGQQVTLSCSPISGHRSVSWYQQTPGQGLQFLFEYFSETQRNKGNFPGRFSGRQFSNSRSEMNVSTLELGDSALYLCASRYSIRTENTEAFFGQGTRLTVV.

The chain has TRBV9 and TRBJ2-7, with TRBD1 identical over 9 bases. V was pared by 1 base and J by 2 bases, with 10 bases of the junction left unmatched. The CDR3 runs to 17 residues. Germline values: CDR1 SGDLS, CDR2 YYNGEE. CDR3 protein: CASSVKGGGQGPYEQYF. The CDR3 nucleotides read TGTGCCAGCAGCGTAAAGGGGGGCGGACAGGGGCCCTACGAGCAGTACTTC.

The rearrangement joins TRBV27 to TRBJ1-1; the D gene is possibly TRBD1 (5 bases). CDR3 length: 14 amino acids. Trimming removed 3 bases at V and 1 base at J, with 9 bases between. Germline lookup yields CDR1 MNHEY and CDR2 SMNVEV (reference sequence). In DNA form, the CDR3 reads TGTGCCAGCAGTTTTGGTGGGGGGAACACTGAAGCTTTCTTT. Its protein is CASSFGGGNTEAFF.

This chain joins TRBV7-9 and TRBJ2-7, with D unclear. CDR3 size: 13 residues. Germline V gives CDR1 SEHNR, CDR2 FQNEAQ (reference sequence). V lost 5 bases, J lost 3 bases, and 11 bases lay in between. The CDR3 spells CASSALYYYEQYF. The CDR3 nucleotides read TGTGCCAGCAGCGCACTATATTACTACGAGCAGTACTTC.

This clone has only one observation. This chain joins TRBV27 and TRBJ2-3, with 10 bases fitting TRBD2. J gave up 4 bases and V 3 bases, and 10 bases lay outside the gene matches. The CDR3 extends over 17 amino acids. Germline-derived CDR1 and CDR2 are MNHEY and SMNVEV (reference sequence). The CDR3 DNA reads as TGTGCCAGCAGTTTTAGGTCTAGCGGGAGTGTGGCAGATACGCAGTATTTT. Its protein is CASSFRSSGSVADTQYF.

This chain's CDR3 is CASSEQGAGREKLFF. CDR3 coding DNA: TGTGCCAGCAGCGAACAGGGGGCTGGTCGGGAAAAACTGTTTTTT. The rearrangement links TRBV28 to TRBJ1-4; the match to TRBD1 covers 9 bases. The CDR3 sequence is 15 residues long. V lost 6 bases to trimming and J lost 8 bases; unmatched junction nucleotides: 10. Per the germline V gene, CDR1 is MDHEN and CDR2 is SYDVKM.

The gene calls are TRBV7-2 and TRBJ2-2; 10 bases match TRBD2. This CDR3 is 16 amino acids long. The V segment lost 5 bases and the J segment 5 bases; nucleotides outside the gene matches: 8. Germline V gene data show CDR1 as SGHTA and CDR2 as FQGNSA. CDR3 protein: CASSPLAGDWTGELFF. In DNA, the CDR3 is TGTGCCAGCAGCCCTCTAGCGGGAGATTGGACCGGGGAGCTGTTTTTT.

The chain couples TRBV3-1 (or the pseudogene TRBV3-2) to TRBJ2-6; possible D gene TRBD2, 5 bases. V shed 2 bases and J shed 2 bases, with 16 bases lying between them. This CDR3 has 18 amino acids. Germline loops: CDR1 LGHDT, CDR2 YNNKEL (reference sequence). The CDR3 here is CASSQQRERPAGANVLTF. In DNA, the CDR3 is TGTGCCAGCAGCCAACAAAGGGAGAGGCCGGCTGGGGCCAACGTCCTGACTTTC.

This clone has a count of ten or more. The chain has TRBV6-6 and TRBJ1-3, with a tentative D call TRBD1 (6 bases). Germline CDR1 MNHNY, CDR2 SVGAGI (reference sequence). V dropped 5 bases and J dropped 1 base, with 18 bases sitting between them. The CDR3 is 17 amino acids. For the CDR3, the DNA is TGTGCCAGCAGTCTAACTACGGGGGCGTTATCTGGAAACACCATATATTTT. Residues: CASSLTTGALSGNTIYF.

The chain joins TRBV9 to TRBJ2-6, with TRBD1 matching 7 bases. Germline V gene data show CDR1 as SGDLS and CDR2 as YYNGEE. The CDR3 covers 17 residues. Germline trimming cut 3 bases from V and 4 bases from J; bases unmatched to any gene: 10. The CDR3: CASSALHRGSGANVLTF. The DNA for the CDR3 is TGTGCCAGCAGCGCACTTCACAGGGGATCCGGGGCCAACGTCCTGACTTTC.